This T cell receptor (beta chain) was observed in a study of graft-versus-host responses after intestinal transplantation. About the study: Isolated intestinal, liver-intestinal, or multivisceral transplants had been given to the recipients. Whole-study findings and limits: Allograft clonal ratios (graft-versus-host to host-versus-graft) were high in patients who had graft-donor T cell macrochimerism. Recipient marrow contained GvH clones, some of which appeared first in ileum or blood.

Profiled with immunoSEQ multiplex PCR; TCRdb holds only in-frame clones, not every one. The sample carries some 93,000 clones, 90% to 95% recorded once. CDR3 size: 13 residues. Germline V gene lookup returns CDR1 SGHNT and CDR2 YYREEE (reference sequence). V dropped 4 bases and J dropped 3 bases, with 10 bases sitting between them. Turning to this clone: Its antigen is unidentified.

This sequence originates from a human donor who received an intestinal transplant. The chain has TRBV5-4 and TRBJ1-2; no clear D gene. The sequences come from unstimulated CD8+ T cells sorted from spleen or lymph node cells, collected before intestinal transplant. This chain's CDR3 is CASSPSRDYGYTF. The CDR3 region has the DNA TGTGCCAGCAGCCCGTCTCGGGACTATGGCTACACCTTC.